Sequencing of this TCR beta chain was carried out in a study of blood T cell repertoires in COVID-19. The wider study: Samples representing acute and convalescent COVID-19 were sourced from the United States, Italy and Spain. From T cells, B-cell-depleted T cells, or PBMCs came the material, which was cDNA or gDNA.

As handled by the study authors: Estimation of nucleated cell counts relied on the amplification of reference gene primers. Generated by immunoSEQ multiplex PCR, the TCRdb table keeps only in-frame clones and is missing some. From that table come the V and J calls and clone size; the DNA was used to work out D and trimming. The sample shows about 140,000 clones, around 83% of them seen only once. This receptor was identified in a woman older than 75 with acute or convalescent COVID-19. The specimen was peripheral blood.

The CDR3: CASSLPDRGAFYTF. In DNA form, the CDR3 reads TGTGCCAGCAGTTTACCCGACAGGGGTGCGTTTTACACCTTC. The chain combines TRBV28 with TRBJ1-2, with 8 bases fitting TRBD1. The germline CDR1 and CDR2 sequences are MDHEN and SYDVKM. With V trimmed by 2 bases and J by 11 bases, 10 bases remained unmatched. The CDR3 runs to 14 residues.